A single sample gave rise to the 21 T cell receptor beta chains below, sequenced in a study of T-cell reconstitution after alpha-beta-depleted transplantation in children. Unique molecular identifiers were incorporated during preparation of the TCRbeta library. TCRdb ran MiXCR on the PCR reads and lists one entry per CDR3 protein. The sample lists about 160,000 distinct CDR3 sequences, 11% seen once, with about 13% in the top ten. Sequences were derived from PBMCs, sampled before TCRalphabeta/CD19-depleted stem cell transplant. The source of these receptors is a boy aged 2-9 years with acute myeloid leukemia, due to receive a stem cell transplant.

This clonotype occurred a few times. The rearrangement joins TRBV28 to TRBJ2-2; perhaps TRBD2 as D (7 bases). Looked up from germline, CDR1 is MDHEN and CDR2 is SYDVKM. V was cut by 5 bases and J by 4 bases, with 11 bases left in between. The length of the CDR3 is 14 residues. This CDR3 is CASSRGASTGELFF. Written as DNA, the CDR3 is TGTGCCAGCAGTCGGGGGGCGTCCACCGGGGAGCTGTTTTTT.

There are many counts of this clonotype. V and J are TRBV20-1 and TRBJ1-5, with 7 bases lining up with TRBD1. CDR1 and CDR2 (germline): DFQATT, SNEGSKA (reference sequence). The junction had 10 bases not matched to a gene; V was cut back by 6 bases and J by 5 bases. This CDR3 comprises 14 residues. Here the CDR3 reads CSAEPGQSHQPQHF. Written as DNA, the CDR3 is TGCAGTGCAGAACCGGGACAGTCACATCAGCCCCAGCATTTT.

This clonotype was observed at least ten times. This chain connects TRBV7-8 to TRBJ1-2, with 7 bases identical to TRBD1. V gave up 1 base and J gave up 4 bases; unmatched junction bases: 6. Per the germline V gene, CDR1 is SGHVS and CDR2 is FQNEAQ. The CDR3 runs 15 residues. The CDR3 spells CASSLGQGVGYGYTF. CDR3 sequence (DNA): TGTGCCAGCAGCTTAGGACAGGGCGTAGGCTATGGCTACACCTTC. The full variable domain, completed using reference TRBV7-8 and TRBJ1-2, is GAGVSQSPRYKVAKRGQDVALRCDPISGHVSLFWYQQALGQGPEFLTYFQNEAQLDKSGLPSDRFFAERPEGSVSTLKIQRTQQEDSAVYLCASSLGQGVGYGYTFGSGTRLTVV.

Concerning this clonotype: Just one base apart from a much larger clone, this may be a read error. A read error is likely, as this CDR3 ends without the conserved phenylalanine or tryptophan. The chain is built from TRBV12-3 or TRBV12-4 and TRBJ2-1; no definite D call. The CDR3 runs to 11 residues. Trimming took off 8 bases at V and 7 bases at J, with 9 bases between the two ends. Here the CDR3 reads CASAYGNEQFL. CDR3 nucleotides: TGTGCCAGCGCATACGGGAATGAGCAGTTCTTA.

As to this clonotype: Since a much larger clone is just one base distant, this may be a read error. CDR3 sequence reads: CASRSSRAGYGYTF. As DNA, the CDR3 is TGTGCCAGCAGATCATCCAGGGCGGGCTATGGCTACACCTTC. The rearrangement links TRBV6-1 to TRBJ1-2, with D possibly matching TRBD1 (5 bases). The V gene's germline CDR1 is MNHNS and CDR2 SASEGT. The germline V and J ends were trimmed by 6 bases and 4 bases, with 15 bases remaining between them. The CDR3 is 14 amino acids.

This clonotype came up a few times. V and J are TRBV18 and TRBJ2-1; D may be TRBD2 (6 bases). The CDR3 loop spans 16 amino acids. Per germline, CDR1 KGHSH and CDR2 LQKENI. V lost 2 bases, J lost 15 bases, and 26 bases lay in between. The CDR3 is CASSPSTPGNAGRSFF. The CDR3 DNA is TGTGCCAGCTCACCATCCACACCGGGGAATGCGGGACGCTCGTTCTTC. Drawing the rest from reference TRBV18 and TRBJ2-1, the complete variable domain is NAGVMQNPRHLVRRRGQEARLRCSPMKGHSHVYWYRQLPEEGLKFMVYLQKENIIDESGMPKERFSAEFPKEGPSILRIQQVVRGDSAAYFCASSPSTPGNAGRSFFGPGTRLTVL.

This clonotype was counted ten times or more. V gene TRBV3-1 combines with J gene TRBJ1-1; a possible D gene is TRBD1 (5 bases). Trimming removed 3 bases from V and 2 bases from J, with 19 bases in between. The germline gives CDR1 LGHDT, CDR2 YNNKEL (reference sequence). There are 17 residues in the CDR3. The CDR3 DNA reads TGTGCCAGCAGCCACGAAGGGGTTGGTAAAACCAACACTGAAGCTTTCTTT. Its translation: CASSHEGVGKTNTEAFF.

There are many counts of this clonotype. The genes are TRBV28 and TRBJ2-1, with 10 bases identical to TRBD2. The CDR3 runs 16 residues. The germline V gene encodes CDR1 MDHEN and CDR2 SYDVKM. V shed 6 bases and J 1 base; nucleotides not matched to a gene: 6. CDR3 nucleotides: TGTGCCAGCAGGGCCTTTAGCGGGAGGTCCTACAATGAGCAGTTCTTC. Translated: CASRAFSGRSYNEQFF.

Ten or more counts support this clonotype. CDR3 sequence (DNA): TGTGCCAGCAGTGACCTAGGGAACACTGAAGCTTTCTTT. Protein sequence: CASSDLGNTEAFF. The J gene is TRBJ1-1, the V gene TRBV25-1; no reliable D call. Per germline, CDR1 MGHDK and CDR2 SYGVNS. Trimming removed 3 bases at V and 1 base at J, with 6 bases between. The CDR3 is 13 residues long.

This clonotype was seen repeatedly, ten times or more. This sequence joins TRBV2 and TRBJ2-1; 14 nucleotides match TRBD2. The CDR3 sequence is 16 residues long. Germline lookup yields CDR1 SNHLY and CDR2 FYNNEI. V dropped 5 bases and J dropped 3; count of bases not matched to a gene: 3. The CDR3 spells CASSPTSGRDYNEQFF. In nucleotides, the CDR3 is TGTGCCAGCAGTCCGACTAGCGGGAGGGACTACAATGAGCAGTTCTTC.

This clonotype was seen ten or more times. CDR3 sequence: CASSQREGMDEQFF. CDR3 nucleotide sequence: TGTGCCAGCAGCCAACGGGAGGGAATGGATGAGCAGTTCTTC. This chain connects TRBV7-9 to TRBJ2-1; TRBD2 aligns across 8 bases. The CDR3 spans 14 residues. Losses at the gene ends were 5 bases for V and 8 bases for J; bases not matched to a gene: 8. In germline, CDR1 is SEHNR, CDR2 FQNEAQ (reference sequence). The whole variable domain, filled in from reference TRBV7-9 and TRBJ2-1, reads DTGVSQNPRHKITKRGQNVTFRCDPISEHNRLYWYRQTLGQGPEFLTYFQNEAQLEKSRLLSDRFSAERPKGSFSTLEIQRTEQGDSAMYLCASSQREGMDEQFFGPGTRLTVL.

The sample holds many counts of this clonotype. The chain has TRBV7-2 and TRBJ2-1, with 7 bases identical to TRBD2. The junction had 7 bases not matched to a gene; V was cut back by 5 bases and J by 3 bases. The CDR3 length is 15 residues. From germline, CDR1 is SGHTA and CDR2 FQGNSA. This chain's CDR3 is CASSLSGTNYNEQFF. In DNA, the CDR3 is TGTGCCAGCAGCCTCAGCGGGACTAACTACAATGAGCAGTTCTTC.

The chain is built from TRBV6-5 and TRBJ1-5; D gene uncertain. From germline, CDR1 is MNHEY and CDR2 SVGAGI. The CDR3 is made up of 17 amino acids. Trimming stripped 0 bases from V and 4 bases from J, with 16 bases between. CDR3 region: CASSYSAPTIRNQPQHF. CDR3 sequence (DNA): TGTGCCAGCAGTTACTCCGCCCCGACAATTAGAAATCAGCCCCAGCATTTT.

Points on this clonotype: A much more abundant neighbour one base away suggests this may be a read error. The rearrangement links TRBV20-1 to TRBJ2-7; TRBD2 is a possible D gene (5 bases). The germline gives CDR1 DFQATT, CDR2 SNEGSKA (reference sequence). The CDR3 runs to 17 residues. CDR3 protein: CCARDEQLVLYSYEQYF. CDR3 nucleotide sequence: TGCTGTGCTAGAGATGAACAACTAGTTCTTTATTCTTACGAGCAGTACTTC.

This clonotype was detected ten times or more. V and J are TRBV5-1 and TRBJ2-1; 7 positions agree with TRBD1. Germline V gene data show CDR1 as SGHRS and CDR2 as YFSETQ. The CDR3 has 14 residues. After removal of 4 bases from V and 1 base from J, the junction contained 2 bases not matched to a gene. The DNA for the CDR3 is TGCGCCAGCAGCACAGGGGATTCCTACAATGAGCAGTTCTTC. Amino acid sequence: CASSTGDSYNEQFF.

This clonotype was detected many times. The CDR3 nucleotides are TGCGCCAGCAGCTTGTATCTCGGGGAGCTGTTTTTT. Translating gives CASSLYLGELFF. This chain connects TRBV5-1 to TRBJ2-2; D gene uncertain. The CDR3 has 12 residues. V lost 1 base and J lost 7, with 5 bases in between. The germline V gene encodes CDR1 SGHRS and CDR2 YFSETQ.

In its sample, this clonotype was seen many times. This chain links TRBV6-5 with TRBJ2-7; D is uncertain. The germline CDR1 and CDR2 sequences are MNHEY and SVGAGI. Trimming took off 6 bases at V and 1 base at J, with 10 bases between the two ends. The CDR3 covers 13 residues. The CDR3 bases are TGTGCCAGCAGACCGACCGATTCCTACGAGCAGTACGTC. Translation: CASRPTDSYEQYV.

This clonotype has ten or more counts. A much bigger clone sits one base away, suggesting this may be a read error. The chain is built from TRBV15 and TRBJ1-6; D unresolved. Germline V gene sequence: CDR1 LNHNV, CDR2 YYDKDF (reference sequence). Trimming took off 3 bases at V and 4 bases at J, with 7 bases between the two ends. This CDR3 contains 14 residues. CDR3 region: CATSRPAYNSPLHF. The CDR3, as DNA: TGTGCCACCAGCAGGCCCGCGTATAATTCACCCCTCCACTTT.

Ten or more counts support this clonotype. The chain is built from TRBV28 and TRBJ2-7; D unresolved. V dropped 6 bases and J dropped 6 bases, with 24 bases sitting between them. The germline V gene encodes CDR1 MDHEN and CDR2 SYDVKM. The length of the CDR3 is 16 residues. This CDR3 is CASSPAGTGSLGEQYF. The CDR3 bases are TGTGCCAGCAGCCCGGCCGGCACGGGTAGTCTGGGCGAGCAGTACTTC.

This clonotype was seen at least ten times. This chain uses TRBV6-2 or TRBV6-3 with TRBJ1-5; 8 bases are shared with TRBD1. CDR1 MNHEY and CDR2 SVGEGT come from the germline V gene. This CDR3 is built from 14 residues. V gave up 2 bases and J gave up 5 bases; unmatched junction bases: 2. The CDR3 sequence is CASSYPRGHQPQHF. In nucleotides, the CDR3 is TGTGCCAGCAGTTACCCCAGGGGGCATCAGCCCCAGCATTTT.

The chain carries TRBV3-1 and TRBJ1-1; TRBD1 agrees at 7 bases. Germline V gives CDR1 LGHDT, CDR2 YNNKEL (reference sequence). The trim removed 1 base at V and 2 bases at J, leaving 4 bases unmatched. This CDR3 has 15 amino acids. In nucleotides, the CDR3 is TGTGCCAGCAGCCAAGTCGGACAGGCTAACACTGAAGCTTTCTTT. Its translation: CASSQVGQANTEAFF.